This T cell receptor beta chain derives from a study of shared clonotypes between healthy human individuals. The data were produced by immunoSEQ multiplex PCR, yet TCRdb's version contains in-frame clones alone and is incomplete. Of about 1.9 million clones listed, 93% are singletons. This CDR3 is built from 16 residues. The junction had 9 bases not matched to a gene; V was cut back by 0 bases and J by 3 bases. The germline V gene encodes CDR1 SGDLS and CDR2 YYNGEE. Positive CCR7 selection of CD45RO-negative cells yielded the naive CD8 cells, and terminally differentiated effector memory CD45RA+ cells were excluded.

The sequence derives from a man younger than 30 in good health. Some clones in this sample may be carry-over from other donors' samples. The gene calls are TRBV9 and TRBJ2-7; 7 bases map to TRBD2. Material for sequencing was naive CD8+ T cells from PBMCs. The CDR3 DNA is TGTGCCAGCAGCGTAGGGGCGGGGGTCACCCACTACGAGCAGTACTTC. As protein: CASSVGAGVTHYEQYF.